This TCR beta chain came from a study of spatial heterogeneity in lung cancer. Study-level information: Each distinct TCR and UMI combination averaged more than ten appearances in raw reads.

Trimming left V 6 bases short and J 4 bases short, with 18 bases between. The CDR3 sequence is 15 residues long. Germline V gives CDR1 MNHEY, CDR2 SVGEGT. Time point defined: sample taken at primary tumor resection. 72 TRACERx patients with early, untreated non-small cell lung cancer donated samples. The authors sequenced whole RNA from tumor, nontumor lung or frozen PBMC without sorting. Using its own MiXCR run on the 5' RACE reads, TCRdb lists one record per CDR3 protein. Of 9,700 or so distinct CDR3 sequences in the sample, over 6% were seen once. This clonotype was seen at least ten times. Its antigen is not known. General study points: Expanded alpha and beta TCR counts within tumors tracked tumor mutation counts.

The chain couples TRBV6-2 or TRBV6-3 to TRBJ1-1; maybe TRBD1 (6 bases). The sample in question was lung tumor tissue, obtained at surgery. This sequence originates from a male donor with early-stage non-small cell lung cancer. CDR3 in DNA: TGTGCCAGCAGATTCACAGGGTTCGTGAGCACTGAAGCTTTCTTT. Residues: CASRFTGFVSTEAFF.